This T cell receptor (beta chain) was sequenced during a study of T cell changes during pregnancy in multiple sclerosis. CDR3 length equals 17 residues. Germline V gene sequence: CDR1 SGHVS, CDR2 FQNEAQ. The junction had 8 bases not matched to a gene; V was cut back by 5 bases and J by 0 bases. TCRdb's copy holds only in-frame clones and misses some; the assay was immunoSEQ multiplex PCR. The data hold about 83,000 clones, with about 91% observed a single time. Sequences were derived from PBMCs, sampled in the first trimester of pregnancy. The origin of this receptor is a female donor in good health, serving as a control in a pregnancy study. Some clones in this sample may be carry-over from other donors' samples. The chain carries TRBV7-8 and TRBJ2-3, with 10 bases lining up with TRBD1. The CDR3 loop reads CASSVGQGKPSTDTQYF. Here the CDR3 DNA reads TGTGCCAGCAGCGTGGGACAGGGGAAACCAAGCACAGATACGCAGTATTTT. The full variable domain, completed using reference TRBV7-8 and TRBJ2-3, is GAGVSQSPRYKVAKRGQDVALRCDPISGHVSLFWYQQALGQGPEFLTYFQNEAQLDKSGLPSDRFFAERPEGSVSTLKIQRTQQEDSAVYLCASSVGQGKPSTDTQYFGPGTRLTVL.